These 16 T cell receptor beta chains were sequenced from one sample in a study of T cell clonality in common variable immunodeficiency (dated by TCRdb to about 2015). Libraries were made using the immunoSEQ multiplex PCR assay. This immuneACCESS table, as held by TCRdb, lists in-frame sequences with V and J called but not all clones. Of the missing ones, under half trace to an unresolved V gene in checked studies; the others have no known cause. The data for this sample show 60,000 to 75,000 clones, each detected more than once. The top ten constitute more than 1.5% of the sample. The sequencing sample was made of peripheral blood mononuclear cells. Every receptor here comes from a person aged 18-70 years in good health.

This clone was seen ten or more times. The read comes to an end 3 residues before the CDR3 does, leaving the germline J gene to fill in the end. This sequence joins TRBV20-1 and TRBJ2-3; 8 bases agree with TRBD2. The J segment lost 4 bases and the V segment lost 0 bases, leaving 15 bases of the junction unmatched. In germline, CDR1 is DFQATT, CDR2 SNEGSKA (reference sequence). The CDR3 is 18 residues long. CDR3 bases read: TGCAGTGCTAGAGATGGATCTTTTAGCGGGACTTTAGCAGATACG. It codes for CSARDGSFSGTLADT. The complete CDR3 reads CSARDGSFSGTLADTQYF.

This clone showed up many times. The read finishes 3 residues shy of the CDR3 end, and the germline J gene is used to complete it. The rearrangement links TRBV28 to TRBJ2-7, with TRBD1 as a possible D gene (5 bases). The CDR3 runs to 14 residues. Germline V gene sequence: CDR1 MDHEN, CDR2 SYDVKM. Trimming took off 5 bases at V and 2 bases at J, with 13 bases between the two ends. The sequenced CDR3 bases are TGTGCCAGCAGTCCTACAGGAATTCCCTACGAG. Amino acid sequence: CASSPTGIPYE. The CDR3, in full, reads CASSPTGIPYEQYF.

This clone was picked up many times. Read data end 3 residues before the CDR3 end; the end is taken from the germline J gene. The rearrangement links TRBV30 to TRBJ2-7; 7 bases align to TRBD2. Germline values: CDR1 GTSNPN, CDR2 SVGIG (reference sequence). J was trimmed by 6 bases and V by 3 bases; bases with no gene match: 11. The CDR3 has 14 residues. CDR3 residues: CAWSFGLGPSEQYF. The sequenced CDR3 bases are TGTGCCTGGAGCTTCGGACTAGGTCCCAGCGAG.

The DNA read from the CDR3 is TGCGCCAGCAGCTTGGAAGCCAACTATGGC. Its protein is CASSLEANYG. The full-length CDR3 reads as CASSLEANYGYTF. This chain joins TRBV5-1 and TRBJ1-2; D is uncertain. The CDR3 is cut off 3 residues early in the read; its end comes from the germline J gene. The V and J ends lost 0 bases and 2 bases respectively, with 5 bases between them. The CDR3 is 13 amino acids. Germline lookup yields CDR1 SGHRS and CDR2 YFSETQ.

This clone was seen many times. The read ends 3 residues shy of where the CDR3 ends; the end is completed using the germline J gene. V usage is TRBV6-2 or TRBV6-3 and J usage is TRBJ2-4; tentatively, D is TRBD1 (5 bases). V lost 2 bases and J lost 1, with 15 bases in between. This CDR3 is 17 amino acids long. Germline V lookup: CDR1 MNHEY, CDR2 SVGEGT. The CDR3 loop reads CASSYDQQDSAKNIQYF. The covered CDR3 bases are TGTGCCAGCAGTTACGACCAACAGGATTCGGCCAAAAACATT.

This clone was detected many times. The CDR3 end falls 3 residues outside the read, so it is completed with the germline J gene. This chain connects TRBV20-1 to TRBJ2-3; 12 bases fit TRBD2. The CDR3 is 17 residues long. Germline V gene data show CDR1 as DFQATT and CDR2 as SNEGSKA (reference sequence). V trimming: 2 bases; J trimming: 1 base; junction bases outside the gene matches: 7. CDR3 protein: CSARMTSGSVGTDTQYF. CDR3 bases read: TGCAGTGCTAGAATGACTAGCGGGAGTGTGGGCACAGATACG.

By share, this clone ranks as medium-sized. The DNA ends 3 residues before the CDR3 does, and the rest of the CDR3 is filled in from the germline J gene. The rearrangement uses TRBV5-4 and TRBJ1-6; 8 bases agree with TRBD1. The CDR3 covers 13 residues. Germline lookup yields CDR1 SGHNT and CDR2 YYREEE (reference sequence). Germline trimming cut 3 bases from V and 7 bases from J; bases unmatched to any gene: 0. The CDR3 here is CASSWTGNSPLHF. The part of the CDR3 DNA that was read is TGTGCCAGCAGCTGGACAGGGAATTCACCC. The whole variable domain, remainder taken from reference TRBV5-4 and TRBJ1-6, is ETGVTQSPTHLIKTRGQQVTLRCSSQSGHNTVSWYQQALGQGPQFIFQYYREEENGRGNFPPRFSGLQFPNYSSELNVNALELDDSALYLCASSWTGNSPLHFGNGTRLTVT.

This clone was seen ten or more times. The CDR3 is cut off 3 residues early in the read; its end comes from the germline J gene. The V gene is TRBV20-1, the J gene TRBJ1-4; weak D call: TRBD1 (5 bases). This CDR3 region has 16 residues. Germline V CDR1 and CDR2: DFQATT, SNEGSKA (reference sequence). V was trimmed by 6 bases and J by 0 bases, leaving 17 bases between them. CDR3 loop: CSAPMVGGATNEKLFF. The sequenced CDR3 bases are TGCAGTGCCCCTATGGTGGGGGGAGCAACTAATGAAAAA.

This clone was counted between two and nine times. With the read ending 3 residues before the CDR3 end, the germline J gene is used to fill in that end. The chain has TRBV6-2 or TRBV6-3 and TRBJ1-2; D not certain. The length of the CDR3 is 15 residues. Germline CDR1 MNHEY, CDR2 SVGEGT. The CDR3 spells CASSYGPSGGYDYTF. The part of the CDR3 DNA that was read is TGTGCCAGCAGTTACGGCCCTTCGGGCGGGTACGAC.

This clone came up many times. The read gets to within 3 residues of the CDR3 end, and the germline J gene fills in the rest. The chain has TRBV2 and TRBJ2-4, with D possibly matching TRBD1 (5 bases). The length of the CDR3 is 12 residues. V was pared by 3 bases and J by 5 bases, with 5 bases between. Germline V gene lookup returns CDR1 SNHLY and CDR2 FYNNEI. This CDR3 reads CASSDRENIQYF. CDR3 bases read: TGTGCCAGCAGTGACAGGGAAAACATT.

This clone came up many times. The read ends 3 residues early relative to the CDR3; the germline J gene fills the gap. This chain connects TRBV3-1 (or the pseudogene TRBV3-2) to TRBJ2-2; no firm D call. There are 14 residues in the CDR3. V shed 0 bases and J shed 7 bases, with 9 bases lying between them. Looked up from germline, CDR1 is LGHDT and CDR2 is YNNKEL (reference sequence). CDR3 DNA (partial): TGTGCCAGCAGCCAAGATGTAAGGGTCGGGGAG. This encodes CASSQDVRVGE. The entire CDR3 sequence reads CASSQDVRVGELFF.

This clone came up many times. The DNA ends 3 residues before the CDR3 does, and the rest of the CDR3 is filled in from the germline J gene. The chain has TRBV19 and TRBJ2-2, with TRBD2 identical over 8 bases. V was clipped by 6 bases and J by 5 bases; unmatched bases: 14. CDR1 is LNHDA, CDR2 SQIVND, per germline (reference sequence). This CDR3 spans 17 amino acids. The part of the CDR3 DNA that was read is TGTGCCAGTAGACCGACTCCGGGACTAGGGCGGACCGGGGAG. Translating gives CASRPTPGLGRTGE. In full, the CDR3 reads CASRPTPGLGRTGELFF.

This clone has ten or more counts. The read gets to within 3 residues of the CDR3 end, and the germline J gene fills in the rest. The V call is TRBV4-1, the J call TRBJ2-3, with TRBD2 matching 7 bases. Germline CDR1 is MGHRA and CDR2 is YSYEKL. This CDR3 spans 18 amino acids. V was clipped by 4 bases and J by 2 bases; unmatched bases: 15. The CDR3: CASSLRAQTSTSTDTQYF. The sequenced CDR3 bases are TGCGCCAGCAGCCTACGGGCTCAGACTAGCACTTCCACAGATACG.

This clone was found many times. From the germline J gene comes the end of the CDR3, since the read stops 3 residues before it. The rearrangement uses TRBV20-1 and TRBJ2-1; 7 positions match TRBD2. This CDR3 region has 15 residues. Trimming removed 5 bases from V and 8 bases from J; junction bases left unmatched: 15. Germline V gene lookup returns CDR1 DFQATT and CDR2 SNEGSKA (reference sequence). CDR3 bases read: TGCAGTGCTTTACTCGGGGGGAGAGAAGCGCATGAG. Translation: CSALLGGREAHE. The entire CDR3 protein reads CSALLGGREAHEQFF.

This clone was picked up many times. The read is 3 residues too short to cover the CDR3 end, so that end is filled in from the germline J gene. The V gene is TRBV30, the J gene TRBJ2-1; D is unresolved. Trimming shortened V by 0 bases and J by 3 bases, and 6 bases separated the two germline ends. The germline CDR1 and CDR2 sequences are GTSNPN and SVGIG (reference sequence). The CDR3 is 13 amino acids. CDR3 sequence reads: CAWSVQDYNEQFF. CDR3 bases read: TGTGCCTGGAGTGTTCAGGACTACAATGAG.

Ten or more counts support this clone. Read coverage stops 3 residues before the CDR3 terminus; the germline J gene supplies the remainder. The chain is built from TRBV27 and TRBJ1-5; TRBD1 might be the D (5 bases). Trimming removed 6 bases at V and 5 bases at J, with 17 bases between. The CDR3 contains 15 residues. Germline V CDR1 and CDR2: MNHEY, SMNVEV (reference sequence). The CDR3 is CASREAGRFDQPQHF. The DNA read from the CDR3 is TGTGCCAGCAGAGAGGCGGGGCGTTTCGATCAGCCC.